Listed below are T cell receptor beta chains from one sample, sequenced in a study of T cells in Graves' hyperthyroidism and ophthalmopathy. TCRdb redid the calling of the multiplex PCR reads with MiXCR, one entry per CDR3 protein. The data hold about 740,000 distinct CDR3 sequences, with 11% to 15% observed a single time. Input material: blood. The source of these receptors is a woman younger than 35 with Graves' hyperthyroidism. CDR3s include the opening cysteine and the closing phenylalanine or tryptophan. The order of the fields is CDR3 protein, CDR3 DNA, V gene, clone size, D gene, J gene. A D gene is named only where the DNA matches it firmly. Part of the rows lack a size; the others show once, few, many or a class for expanded clones.

CDR3 protein: CASSQGREVNGCTF
CDR3 DNA: TGCGCCAGCAGCCAAGGCAGGGAAGTAAATGGCTGCACCTTC
V gene: TRBV4-1
clone size: -
D gene: -
J gene: TRBJ1-2

CDR3 protein: CASSFYRDRIGFGQFF
CDR3 DNA: TGTGCCAGCAGCTTCTACCGGGACAGAATCGGGTTTGGGCAGTTCTTC
V gene: TRBV7-9
clone size: few
D gene: TRBD1
J gene: TRBJ2-1

CDR3 protein: CASSVEGDHTDTQYF
CDR3 DNA: TGTGCCAGCAGCGTAGAAGGGGACCACACAGATACGCAGTATTTT
V gene: TRBV9
clone size: few
D gene: -
J gene: TRBJ2-3

CDR3 protein: CASSLFQRGMASTDTQYF
CDR3 DNA: TGTGCCAGCAGCTTGTTCCAGCGGGGGATGGCTAGCACAGATACGCAGTATTTT
V gene: TRBV5-7
clone size: -
D gene: TRBD2
J gene: TRBJ2-3

CDR3 protein: CASSVEGSYGYTF
CDR3 DNA: TGTGCCAGCAGTGTGGAGGGATCCTATGGCTACACCTTC
V gene: TRBV2
clone size: many
D gene: -
J gene: TRBJ1-2

CDR3 protein: CSVRAPYTDTQYF
CDR3 DNA: TGCAGCGTTAGGGCCCCGTACACAGATACGCAGTATTTT
V gene: TRBV29-1
clone size: -
D gene: -
J gene: TRBJ2-3

CDR3 protein: CASSSGSHYGYTF
CDR3 DNA: TGTGCCAGCAGCTCTGGATCTCACTATGGCTACACCTTC
V gene: TRBV7-2
clone size: many
D gene: -
J gene: TRBJ1-2

CDR3 protein: CSARSLAGMETQYF
CDR3 DNA: TGCAGTGCTAGGAGTCTAGCGGGGATGGAGACCCAGTACTTC
V gene: TRBV20-1
clone size: many
D gene: TRBD2
J gene: TRBJ2-5

CDR3 protein: CASSHRTGDNEQFF
CDR3 DNA: TGTGCCAGCTCACACCGGACAGGGGACAATGAGCAGTTCTTC
V gene: TRBV18
clone size: many
D gene: TRBD1
J gene: TRBJ2-1

CDR3 protein: CASSLSGGLANEQFF
CDR3 DNA: TGTGCCAGCAGTTTATCGGGGGGACTAGCCAATGAGCAGTTCTTC
V gene: TRBV27
clone size: many
D gene: TRBD2
J gene: TRBJ2-1

CDR3 protein: CASSDYWTGGGLRYYTGELFF
CDR3 DNA: TGTGCCAGCAGTGATTACTGGACAGGGGGCGGACTTCGCTATTACACCGGGGAGCTGTTTTTT
V gene: TRBV2
clone size: -
D gene: TRBD1
J gene: TRBJ2-2

CDR3 protein: CAGSLGVRGNIQYF
CDR3 DNA: TGTGCCGGCAGCTTAGGTGTCAGGGGAAACATTCAGTACTTC
V gene: TRBV7-2
clone size: few
D gene: -
J gene: TRBJ2-4

CDR3 protein: CASSQVLAGFRNYGYTF
CDR3 DNA: TGTGCCAGCAGCCAAGTTTTGGCGGGGTTTAGGAACTATGGCTACACCTTC
V gene: TRBV14
clone size: few
D gene: -
J gene: TRBJ1-2

CDR3 protein: CSVEVGKIEAFF
CDR3 DNA: TGCAGCGTTGAGGTGGGAAAAATTGAAGCTTTCTTT
V gene: TRBV29-1
clone size: -
D gene: -
J gene: TRBJ1-1

CDR3 protein: CSARPLPYGDTQYF
CDR3 DNA: TGCAGTGCTAGACCGCTCCCTTACGGAGATACGCAGTATTTT
V gene: TRBV20-1
clone size: many
D gene: -
J gene: TRBJ2-3

CDR3 protein: CAIGLLGSGNTIYF
CDR3 DNA: TGTGCCATCGGCTTACTGGGCTCTGGAAACACCATATATTTT
V gene: TRBV10-3
clone size: -
D gene: -
J gene: TRBJ1-3

CDR3 protein: CASSIGTAGTDTQYF
CDR3 DNA: TGTGCCAGTAGTATCGGGACGGCCGGCACAGATACGCAGTATTTT
V gene: TRBV19
clone size: -
D gene: -
J gene: TRBJ2-3

CDR3 protein: CASSPSARYTDTQYF
CDR3 DNA: TGTGCCAGCAGTCCGTCGGCCAGGTACACAGATACGCAGTATTTT
V gene: TRBV12-3/TRBV12-4
clone size: many
D gene: -
J gene: TRBJ2-3

CDR3 protein: CASSVVVSGTQYF
CDR3 DNA: TGTGCCAGCAGCGTAGTGGTTAGTGGGACCCAGTACTTC
V gene: TRBV9
clone size: many
D gene: -
J gene: TRBJ2-5

CDR3 protein: CSAREGLATDTQYF
CDR3 DNA: TGCAGTGCTAGAGAGGGGTTAGCAACAGATACGCAGTATTTT
V gene: TRBV20-1
clone size: many
D gene: -
J gene: TRBJ2-3

CDR3 protein: CASRPGTESYEQYF
CDR3 DNA: TGTGCCAGCAGGCCCGGGACAGAATCCTACGAGCAGTACTTC
V gene: TRBV6-1
clone size: few
D gene: TRBD1
J gene: TRBJ2-7

CDR3 protein: CASSQDPRYGYTF
CDR3 DNA: TGCGCCAGCAGCCAAGATCCCCGGTATGGCTACACCTTC
V gene: TRBV4-1
clone size: -
D gene: -
J gene: TRBJ1-2

CDR3 protein: CASSPTTGPETQYF
CDR3 DNA: TGTGCCAGCTCACCCACGACAGGGCCTGAGACCCAGTACTTC
V gene: TRBV18
clone size: many
D gene: TRBD1
J gene: TRBJ2-5

CDR3 protein: CASSSGGSWDTEAFF
CDR3 DNA: TGTGCCAGCAGTAGTGGGGGAAGTTGGGACACTGAAGCTTTCTTT
V gene: TRBV28
clone size: many
D gene: -
J gene: TRBJ1-1

CDR3 protein: CASSTSLAGVRNEQFF
CDR3 DNA: TGTGCCAGCAGCACCTCATTAGCGGGAGTCCGCAATGAGCAGTTCTTC
V gene: TRBV7-6
clone size: -
D gene: TRBD2
J gene: TRBJ2-1

CDR3 protein: CASSPSRRLSNEQFF
CDR3 DNA: TGTGCCAGCTCACCGTCCCGTAGGCTAAGTAATGAGCAGTTCTTC
V gene: TRBV18
clone size: many
D gene: -
J gene: TRBJ2-1

CDR3 protein: CASSLGTSRISGTDTQYF
CDR3 DNA: TGTGCCAGCAGTTTAGGGACTAGCCGCATTTCGGGCACAGATACGCAGTATTTT
V gene: TRBV12-3/TRBV12-4
clone size: few
D gene: TRBD2
J gene: TRBJ2-3

CDR3 protein: CASSQGPVREQYF
CDR3 DNA: TGCGCCAGCAGCCAAGGCCCGGTAAGAGAGCAGTACTTC
V gene: TRBV4-1
clone size: -
D gene: -
J gene: TRBJ2-7

CDR3 protein: CSARSSQGARGYTF
CDR3 DNA: TGCAGTGCTAGGTCCTCACAGGGGGCGCGTGGCTACACCTTC
V gene: TRBV20-1
clone size: -
D gene: TRBD1
J gene: TRBJ1-2

CDR3 protein: CASSLRPSANYGYTF
CDR3 DNA: TGTGCCAGCAGCCTTAGACCATCTGCTAACTATGGCTACACCTTC
V gene: TRBV13
clone size: few
D gene: -
J gene: TRBJ1-2

CDR3 protein: CASSLPGLARYTGELFF
CDR3 DNA: TGTGCCAGCAGTTTACCCGGACTAGCGAGATACACCGGGGAGCTGTTTTTT
V gene: TRBV12-3/TRBV12-4
clone size: -
D gene: TRBD2
J gene: TRBJ2-2

CDR3 protein: CASSPSITSNQPQHF
CDR3 DNA: TGCGCCAGCAGCCCCTCAATAACTAGCAATCAGCCCCAGCATTTT
V gene: TRBV4-1
clone size: few
D gene: -
J gene: TRBJ1-5

CDR3 protein: CASRSGTYEQYF
CDR3 DNA: TGTGCCAGCAGGAGCGGGACCTACGAGCAGTACTTC
V gene: TRBV11-2
clone size: many
D gene: TRBD2
J gene: TRBJ2-7

CDR3 protein: CAISERQPGQPQHF
CDR3 DNA: TGTGCCATCAGTGAACGACAGCCGGGTCAGCCCCAGCATTTT
V gene: TRBV10-3
clone size: few
D gene: -
J gene: TRBJ1-5

CDR3 protein: CASSQDRTGGGSPLHF
CDR3 DNA: TGCGCCAGCAGCCAAGATCGGACAGGGGGTGGTTCACCCCTCCACTTT
V gene: TRBV4-3
clone size: many
D gene: TRBD1
J gene: TRBJ1-6

CDR3 protein: CASSLLIGEQYF
CDR3 DNA: TGTGCCAGCAGTTTGCTGATAGGGGAGCAGTACTTC
V gene: TRBV28
clone size: many
D gene: -
J gene: TRBJ2-7

CDR3 protein: CASRRPGLAKNEQFF
CDR3 DNA: TGTGCCAGCAGGCGACCGGGACTAGCGAAGAATGAGCAGTTCTTC
V gene: TRBV6-1
clone size: few
D gene: TRBD2
J gene: TRBJ2-1

CDR3 protein: CASSYEGRDQPQHF
CDR3 DNA: TGTGCCAGCAGCTACGAGGGGCGCGATCAGCCCCAGCATTTT
V gene: TRBV7-2
clone size: few
D gene: -
J gene: TRBJ1-5

CDR3 protein: CASRKLAGVGELFF
CDR3 DNA: TGTGCCAGCAGGAAACTAGCGGGAGTTGGGGAGCTGTTTTTT
V gene: TRBV6-2/TRBV6-3
clone size: few
D gene: TRBD2
J gene: TRBJ2-2

CDR3 protein: CASSIGINSGNTIYF
CDR3 DNA: TGTGCCAGTAGTATCGGGATAAACTCTGGAAACACCATATATTTT
V gene: TRBV19
clone size: -
D gene: -
J gene: TRBJ1-3

CDR3 protein: CASSPRRGVSYEQYF
CDR3 DNA: TGTGCCAGCAGCCCCCGTCGGGGGGTCTCCTACGAGCAGTACTTC
V gene: TRBV9
clone size: few
D gene: TRBD2
J gene: TRBJ2-7

CDR3 protein: CASSDPGLAGAETQYF
CDR3 DNA: TGTGCCAGCAGTGATCCGGGACTAGCGGGAGCGGAGACCCAGTACTTC
V gene: TRBV2
clone size: many
D gene: TRBD2
J gene: TRBJ2-5

CDR3 protein: CASRSPGTGLDGYTF
CDR3 DNA: TGTGCCAGCAGGTCCCCCGGGACAGGGCTCGATGGCTACACCTTC
V gene: TRBV28
clone size: few
D gene: TRBD1
J gene: TRBJ1-2